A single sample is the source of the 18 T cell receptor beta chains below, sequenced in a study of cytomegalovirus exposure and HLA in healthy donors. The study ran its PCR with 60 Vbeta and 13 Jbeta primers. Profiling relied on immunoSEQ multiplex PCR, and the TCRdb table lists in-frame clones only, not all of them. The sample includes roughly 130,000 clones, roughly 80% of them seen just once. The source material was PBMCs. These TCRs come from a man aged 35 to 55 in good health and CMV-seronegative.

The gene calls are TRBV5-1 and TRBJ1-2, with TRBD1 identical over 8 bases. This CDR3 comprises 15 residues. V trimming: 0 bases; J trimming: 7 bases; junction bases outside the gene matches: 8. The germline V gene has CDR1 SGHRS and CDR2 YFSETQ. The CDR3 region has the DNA TGCGCCAGCAGCTTGGACAGGGGGGAGAAGGGTGGCTACACCTTC. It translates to CASSLDRGEKGGYTF.

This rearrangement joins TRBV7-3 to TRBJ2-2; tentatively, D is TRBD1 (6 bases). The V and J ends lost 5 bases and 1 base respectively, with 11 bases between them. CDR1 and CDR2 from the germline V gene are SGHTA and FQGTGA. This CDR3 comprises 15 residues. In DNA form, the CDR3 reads TGTGCCAGCAGCGCTCAAGGGGGGAACACCGGGGAGCTGTTTTTT. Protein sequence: CASSAQGGNTGELFF.

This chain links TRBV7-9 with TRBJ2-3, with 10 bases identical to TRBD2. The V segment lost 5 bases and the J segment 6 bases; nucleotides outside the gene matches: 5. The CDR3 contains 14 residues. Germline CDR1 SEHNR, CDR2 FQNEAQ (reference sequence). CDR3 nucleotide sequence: TGTGCCAGCAGCCAAGCGGGGGGGAGGGATACGCAGTATTTT. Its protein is CASSQAGGRDTQYF. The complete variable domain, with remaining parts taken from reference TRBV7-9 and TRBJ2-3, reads DTGVSQNPRHKITKRGQNVTFRCDPISEHNRLYWYRQTLGQGPEFLTYFQNEAQLEKSRLLSDRFSAERPKGSFSTLEIQRTEQGDSAMYLCASSQAGGRDTQYFGPGTRLTVL.

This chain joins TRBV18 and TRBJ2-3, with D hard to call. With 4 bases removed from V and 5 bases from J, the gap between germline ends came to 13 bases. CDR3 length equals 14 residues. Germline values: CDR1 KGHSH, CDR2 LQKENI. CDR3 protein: CASSLISDQDTQYF. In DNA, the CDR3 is TGTGCCAGCTCACTCATAAGCGACCAAGATACGCAGTATTTT.

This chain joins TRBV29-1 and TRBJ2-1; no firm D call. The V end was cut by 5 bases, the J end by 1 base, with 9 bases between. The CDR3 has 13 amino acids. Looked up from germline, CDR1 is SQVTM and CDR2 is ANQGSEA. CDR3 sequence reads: CSVSPVSYNEQFF. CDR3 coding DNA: TGCAGCGTTTCCCCTGTATCCTACAATGAGCAGTTCTTC.

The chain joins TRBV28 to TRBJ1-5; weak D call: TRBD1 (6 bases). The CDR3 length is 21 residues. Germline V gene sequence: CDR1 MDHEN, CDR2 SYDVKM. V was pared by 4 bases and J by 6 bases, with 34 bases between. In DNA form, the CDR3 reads TGTGCCAGCAGTTCCCGCTTGAGGCAAATCGAGGTCCAGGGGAGAGGTCAGCCCCAGCATTTT. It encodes CASSSRLRQIEVQGRGQPQHF.

CDR3 in amino acids: CASSLQGGHTIYF. CDR3 nucleotide sequence: TGTGCCAGCAGCTTGCAGGGGGGTCACACCATATATTTT. This chain links TRBV5-4 with TRBJ1-3; 7 bases align to TRBD1. The germline V gene has CDR1 SGHNT and CDR2 YYREEE (reference sequence). Unmatched junction bases numbered 3, after V lost 1 base and J lost 8 bases. CDR3 length equals 13 residues.

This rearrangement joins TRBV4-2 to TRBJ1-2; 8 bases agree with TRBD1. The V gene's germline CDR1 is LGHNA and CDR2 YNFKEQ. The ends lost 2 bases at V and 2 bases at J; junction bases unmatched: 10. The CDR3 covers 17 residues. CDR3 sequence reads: CASSQYSGQGANYGYTF. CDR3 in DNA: TGTGCCAGCAGCCAATATAGCGGGCAGGGGGCCAACTATGGCTACACCTTC.

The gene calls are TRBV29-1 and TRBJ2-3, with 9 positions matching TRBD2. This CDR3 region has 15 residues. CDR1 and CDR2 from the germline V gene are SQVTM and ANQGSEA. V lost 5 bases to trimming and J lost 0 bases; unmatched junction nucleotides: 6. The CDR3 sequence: CSVTKSGGSTDTQYF. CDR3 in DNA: TGCAGCGTTACAAAAAGCGGGGGGAGCACAGATACGCAGTATTTT.

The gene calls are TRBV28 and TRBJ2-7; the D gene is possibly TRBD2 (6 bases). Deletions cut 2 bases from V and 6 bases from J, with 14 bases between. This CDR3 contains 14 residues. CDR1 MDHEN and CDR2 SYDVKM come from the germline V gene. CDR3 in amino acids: CASSLAGRLSEQYF. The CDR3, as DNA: TGTGCCAGCAGTTTAGCGGGGCGCCTAAGCGAGCAGTACTTC.

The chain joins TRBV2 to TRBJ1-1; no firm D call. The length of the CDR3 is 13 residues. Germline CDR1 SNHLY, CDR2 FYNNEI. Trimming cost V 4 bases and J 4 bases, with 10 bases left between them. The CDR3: CASSGALTTEAFF. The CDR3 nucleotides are TGTGCCAGCAGTGGGGCATTGACCACTGAAGCTTTCTTT.

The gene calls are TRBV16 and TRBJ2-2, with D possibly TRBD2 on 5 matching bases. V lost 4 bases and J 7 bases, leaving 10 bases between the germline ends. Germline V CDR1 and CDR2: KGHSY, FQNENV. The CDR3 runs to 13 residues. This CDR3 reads CASSPAGFGELFF. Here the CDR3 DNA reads TGTGCCAGCAGCCCGGCGGGTTTCGGGGAGCTGTTTTTT.

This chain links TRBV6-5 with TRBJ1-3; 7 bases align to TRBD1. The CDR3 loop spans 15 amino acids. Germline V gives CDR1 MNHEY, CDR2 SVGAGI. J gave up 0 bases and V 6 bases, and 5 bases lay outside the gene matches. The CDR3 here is CASSYGTDSGNTIYF. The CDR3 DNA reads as TGTGCCAGCAGCTACGGGACAGACTCTGGAAACACCATATATTTT.

The CDR3 spells CAWSVPRYNYGYTF. The CDR3 nucleotides read TGTGCCTGGAGTGTACCCAGGTATAACTATGGCTACACCTTC. The V and J genes are TRBV30 and TRBJ1-2; D is undetermined. The V gene's germline CDR1 is GTSNPN and CDR2 SVGIG (reference sequence). This CDR3 has 14 residues. The V gene lost 0 bases and the J gene lost 1 base, with 9 bases spanning the gap.

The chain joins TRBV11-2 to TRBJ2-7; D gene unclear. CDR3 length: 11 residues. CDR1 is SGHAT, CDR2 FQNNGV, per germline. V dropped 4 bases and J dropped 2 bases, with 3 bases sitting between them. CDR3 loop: CASSSTYEQYF. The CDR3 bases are TGTGCCAGCAGCTCCACCTACGAGCAGTACTTC.

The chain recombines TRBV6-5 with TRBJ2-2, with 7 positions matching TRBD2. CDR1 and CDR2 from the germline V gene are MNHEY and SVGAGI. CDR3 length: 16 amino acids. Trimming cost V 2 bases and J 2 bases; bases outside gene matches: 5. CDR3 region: CASSYGSSGNTGELFF. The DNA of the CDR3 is TGTGCCAGCAGTTACGGGTCTAGCGGAAACACCGGGGAGCTGTTTTTT.

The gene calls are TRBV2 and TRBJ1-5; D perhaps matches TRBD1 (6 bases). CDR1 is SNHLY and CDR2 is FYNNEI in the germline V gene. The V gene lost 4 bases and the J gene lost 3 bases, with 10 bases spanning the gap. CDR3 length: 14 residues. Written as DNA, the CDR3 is TGTGCCAGCAGTGCAGGGGCCCCCAATCAGCCCCAGCATTTT. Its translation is CASSAGAPNQPQHF.

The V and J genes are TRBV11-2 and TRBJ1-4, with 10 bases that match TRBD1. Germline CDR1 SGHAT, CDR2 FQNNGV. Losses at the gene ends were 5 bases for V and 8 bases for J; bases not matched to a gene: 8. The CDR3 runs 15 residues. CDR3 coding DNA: TGTGCCAGCAGCCCAGACAGGGGGCGGGTAGAAAAACTGTTTTTT. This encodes CASSPDRGRVEKLFF.